This T cell receptor beta chain came from a study of control samples from healthy donors and cancer patients. The assay was immunoSEQ multiplex PCR, and TCRdb's table has in-frame clones only and misses some. The repertoire consists of approximately 86,000 clones, with just over 90% occurring once and the leading ten covering approximately 1.5%. The germline CDR1 and CDR2 sequences are MNHEY and SMNVEV (reference sequence). The V end lost 2 bases, the J end lost 7 bases, and 9 bases lay between the germline ends. This CDR3 comprises 13 residues. The source of this sequence is a woman aged 25 to 39 in good health. The genes are TRBV27 and TRBJ2-1; D is undetermined. The specimen was blood. As DNA, the CDR3 is TGTGCCAGCAGTTTAATGCCGGGTAATGAGCAGTTCTTC. Amino acids: CASSLMPGNEQFF.